The next 2 T cell receptor beta chains were all read from a single sample in a study of shared clonotypes between healthy human individuals. Naive CD8 cells, CD45RO-negative and positively selected for CCR7, excluded terminally differentiated effector memory CD45RA+ cells. Clones were sequenced by immunoSEQ multiplex PCR, and TCRdb holds only the in-frame ones, with some missing. The table has approximately 600,000 clones, 85% to 95% seen once. Sequenced material: naive CD8+ T cells sorted from blood. These receptors all come from a woman aged 30 to 39 in good health.

The gene calls are TRBV7-9 and TRBJ2-5; D possibly corresponds to TRBD2 (6 bases). The DNA end is a closer match to TRBJ2-7, so the J assignment may be wrong. Germline CDR1 SEHNR, CDR2 FQNEAQ (reference sequence). The CDR3 contains 14 residues. CDR3 residues: CASSPWRENYEQYF. CDR3 coding DNA: TGTGCCAGCAGCCCCTGGCGGGAAAACTACGAGCAGTACTTC.

This clone was detected only once. The chain is built from TRBV28 and TRBJ2-1; 10 bases align to TRBD2. This CDR3 has 17 amino acids. Germline V CDR1 and CDR2: MDHEN, SYDVKM. V trimming: 5 bases; J trimming: 5 bases; junction bases outside the gene matches: 12. The CDR3 bases are TGTGCCAGCAGTCCGCCTTTTGGGACTAGCGATAACAATGAGCAGTTCTTC. It specifies CASSPPFGTSDNNEQFF.